This T cell receptor beta chain was sequenced for a study of beta chain features in type 1 diabetes. Remarks on this clone: Antigen: not known.

Points from the study as a whole: Compared to healthy donors, patients appeared to have naive, central memory and Treg TCRB repertoires that were more alike. Fewer junction insertions and more nucleotide deletions appeared in type 1 diabetes patients. Across all four CD4+ subsets, people with type 1 diabetes showed modestly shorter TCRB CDR3s.

Investigators reverse transcribed all isolated RNA, so they sequenced expressed TCRB transcripts. Sequencing was performed with immunoSEQ multiplex PCR; in TCRdb, only in-frame clones are kept and a portion is missing. The profile shows about 650,000 clones, around an eighth of them singletons. Germline V gene sequence: CDR1 LNHDA, CDR2 SQIVND (reference sequence). This CDR3 spans 13 amino acids. V was shortened by 4 bases and J by 7 bases, with 13 bases between the two germline ends. This clonotype originated in a young man with type 1 diabetes. This chain connects TRBV19 to TRBJ1-2; D uncertain. The sample was naive CD4+ T cells from blood. The CDR3 is CASSTPPLGGYTF. As DNA, the CDR3 is TGTGCCAGTAGTACGCCTCCCTTAGGTGGCTACACCTTC. Filled out from reference TRBV19 and TRBJ1-2, the complete variable domain reads DGGITQSPKYLFRKEGQNVTLSCEQNLNHDAMYWYRQDPGQGLRLIYYSQIVNDFQKGDIAEGYSVSREKKESFPLTVTSAQKNPTAFYLCASSTPPLGGYTFGSGTRLTVV.